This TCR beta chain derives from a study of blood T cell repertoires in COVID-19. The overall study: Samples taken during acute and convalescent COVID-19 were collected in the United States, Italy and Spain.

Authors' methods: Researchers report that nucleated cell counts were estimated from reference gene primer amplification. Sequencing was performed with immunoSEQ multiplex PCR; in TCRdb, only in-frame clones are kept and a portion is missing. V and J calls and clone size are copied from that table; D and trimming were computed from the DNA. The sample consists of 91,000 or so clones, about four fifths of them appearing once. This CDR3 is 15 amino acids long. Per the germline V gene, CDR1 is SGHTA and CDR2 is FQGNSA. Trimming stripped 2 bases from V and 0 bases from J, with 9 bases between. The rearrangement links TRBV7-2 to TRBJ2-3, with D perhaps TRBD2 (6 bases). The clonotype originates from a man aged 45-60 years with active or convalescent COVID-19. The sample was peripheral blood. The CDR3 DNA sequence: TGTGCCAGCAGCTTATTCGCGGGGAGCACAGATACGCAGTATTTT. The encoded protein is CASSLFAGSTDTQYF. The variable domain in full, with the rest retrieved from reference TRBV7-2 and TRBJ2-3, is GAGVSQSPSNKVTEKGKDVELRCDPISGHTALYWYRQSLGQGLEFLIYFQGNSAPDKSGLPSDRFSAERTGGSVSTLTIQRTQQEDSAVYLCASSLFAGSTDTQYFGPGTRLTVL.